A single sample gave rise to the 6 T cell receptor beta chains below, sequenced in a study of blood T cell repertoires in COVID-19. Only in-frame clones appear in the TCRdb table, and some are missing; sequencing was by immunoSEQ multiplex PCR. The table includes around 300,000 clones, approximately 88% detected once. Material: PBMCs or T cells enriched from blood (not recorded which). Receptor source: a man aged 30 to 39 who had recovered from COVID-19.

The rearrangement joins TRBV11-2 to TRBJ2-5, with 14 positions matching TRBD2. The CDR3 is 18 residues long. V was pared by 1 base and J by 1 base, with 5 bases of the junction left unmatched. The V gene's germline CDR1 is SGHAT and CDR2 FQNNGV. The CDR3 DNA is TGTGCCAGCAGCTTAGGAAGACTAGCGGGGGGGTTCCAAGAGACCCAGTACTTC. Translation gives CASSLGRLAGGFQETQYF.

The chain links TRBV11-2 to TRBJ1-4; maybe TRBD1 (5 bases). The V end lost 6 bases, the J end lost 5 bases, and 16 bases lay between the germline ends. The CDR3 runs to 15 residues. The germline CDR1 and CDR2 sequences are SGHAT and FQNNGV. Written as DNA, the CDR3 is TGTGCCAGCAGGGATGGCGGGGCCATAAATGAAAAACTGTTTTTT. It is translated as CASRDGGAINEKLFF.

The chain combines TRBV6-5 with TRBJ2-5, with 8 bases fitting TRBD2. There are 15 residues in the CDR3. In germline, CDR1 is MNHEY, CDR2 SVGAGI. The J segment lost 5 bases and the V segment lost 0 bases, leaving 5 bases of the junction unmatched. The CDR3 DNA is TGTGCCAGCAGTTACTCCGGGGGGGCCGGCGAGACCCAGTACTTC. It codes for CASSYSGGAGETQYF.

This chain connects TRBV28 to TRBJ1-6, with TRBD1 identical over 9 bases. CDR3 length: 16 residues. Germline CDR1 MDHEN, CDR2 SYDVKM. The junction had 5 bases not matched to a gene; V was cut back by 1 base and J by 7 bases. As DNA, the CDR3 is TGTGCCAGCAGTTTATTACAGGGGGCTCAGAATTCACCCCTCCACTTT. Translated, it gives CASSLLQGAQNSPLHF.

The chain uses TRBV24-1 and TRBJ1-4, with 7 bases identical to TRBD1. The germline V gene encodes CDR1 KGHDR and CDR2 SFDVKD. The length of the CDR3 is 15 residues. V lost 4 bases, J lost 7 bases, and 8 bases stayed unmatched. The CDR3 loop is CATSDPRGAGEKLFF. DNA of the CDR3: TGTGCCACCAGTGACCCCAGGGGGGCAGGTGAAAAACTGTTTTTT.

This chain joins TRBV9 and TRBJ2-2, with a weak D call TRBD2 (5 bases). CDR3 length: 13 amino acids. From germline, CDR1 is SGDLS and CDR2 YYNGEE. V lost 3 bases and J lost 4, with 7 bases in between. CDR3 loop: CASSGTSTGELFF. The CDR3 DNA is TGTGCCAGCAGCGGGACTTCCACCGGGGAGCTGTTTTTT.